The source of this T cell receptor (beta chain) is a study of blood T cell repertoires in COVID-19. Study background: Samples came from the United States, Italy and Spain, spanning acute and convalescent COVID-19. T cells, B-cell-depleted T cells, or PBMCs provided the cDNA or gDNA that served as material.

Original analysis: Amplification from reference gene primers served as the basis for estimated nucleated cell counts. The assay was immunoSEQ multiplex PCR, and TCRdb's table has in-frame clones only and misses some. The D gene and trimming were derived from the DNA, and the V and J assignments and clone size from that table. The sample has about 140,000 clones; more than 75% are singletons. The CDR3 consists of 15 residues. V lost 5 bases, J lost 4 bases, and 3 bases stayed unmatched. Germline loops: CDR1 SGHTA, CDR2 FQGNSA. Regarding this clone: The sample holds other DNA sequences that translate to the same CDR3.

The chain is built from TRBV7-2 and TRBJ2-1; TRBD2 matches 12 bases. The clonotype comes from a woman at least 80 years old with acute or convalescent COVID-19. Sample: peripheral blood. The CDR3 DNA sequence: TGTGCCAGCAGCCCTACTAGCGGGGGGTACAATGAGCAGTTCTTC. Translating it yields CASSPTSGGYNEQFF.